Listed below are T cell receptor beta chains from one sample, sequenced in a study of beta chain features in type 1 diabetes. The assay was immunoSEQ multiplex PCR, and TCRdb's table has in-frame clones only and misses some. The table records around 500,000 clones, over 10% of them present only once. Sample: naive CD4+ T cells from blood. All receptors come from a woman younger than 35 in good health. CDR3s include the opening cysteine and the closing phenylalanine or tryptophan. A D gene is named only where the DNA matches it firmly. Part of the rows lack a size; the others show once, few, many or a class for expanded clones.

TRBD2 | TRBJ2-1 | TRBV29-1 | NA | TGCAGCGTGTACGGACTAGCGATCTCCTACAATGAGCAGTTCTTC | CSVYGLAISYNEQFF
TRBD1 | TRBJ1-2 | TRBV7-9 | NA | TGTGCCAGCAGCGCCCGGGACAGGGGCGCTGGCTACACCTTC | CASSARDRGAGYTF
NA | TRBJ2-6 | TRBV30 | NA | TGTGCCTCCGCGGTCTCTGGGGCCAACGTCCTGACTTTC | CASAVSGANVLTF
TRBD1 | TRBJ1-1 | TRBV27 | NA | TGTGCCAGCAGTTTGAGGATAGGGCAGGGGGCTGTGGGAACTGAAGCTTTCTTT | CASSLRIGQGAVGTEAFF
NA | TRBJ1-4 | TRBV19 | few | TGTGCCAGTACCCTTAATGAAAAACTGTTTTTT | CASTLNEKLFF
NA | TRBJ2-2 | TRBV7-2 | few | TGTGCCAGCAGCTTAGGGACTCAGATCCAGGTCGGGGAGCTGTTTTTT | CASSLGTQIQVGELFF
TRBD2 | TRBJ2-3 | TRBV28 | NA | TGTGCCAGCAGTTTTAGCGGGGGGGCCACAGATACGCAGTATTTT | CASSFSGGATDTQYF
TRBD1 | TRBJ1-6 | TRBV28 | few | TGTGCCAGCACCTACCGGGACAGGGGACCTTCACCCCTCCACTTT | CASTYRDRGPSPLHF
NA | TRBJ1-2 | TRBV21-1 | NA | TGTGCCAGCAGAGACCGGTTTTGCTATGGCTACACCTTC | CASRDRFCYGYTF
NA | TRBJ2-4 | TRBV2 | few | TGTGCCAGCAGAGATACAGTATTCAAAAACATTCAGTACTTC | CASRDTVFKNIQYF
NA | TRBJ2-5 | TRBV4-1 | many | TGCGCCAGCAGCGGGGGACTCCAAGAGACCCAGTACTTC | CASSGGLQETQYF
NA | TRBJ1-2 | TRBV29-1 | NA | TGCAGCGTTGAAATGACACGAGCTAACTATGGCTACACCTTC | CSVEMTRANYGYTF
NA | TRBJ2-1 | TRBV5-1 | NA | TGCGCCAGCAGCTTGGATCCGGGGATACCCTACAATGAGCAGTTCTTC | CASSLDPGIPYNEQFF
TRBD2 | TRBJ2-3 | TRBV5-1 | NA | TGCGCCAGCAGCTTAATAGCGGGAATGTGGACAGATACGCAGTATTTT | CASSLIAGMWTDTQYF
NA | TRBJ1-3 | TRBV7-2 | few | TGTGCCAGCACCTCTCCAGGGTTCTCTGGAAACACCATATATTTT | CASTSPGFSGNTIYF
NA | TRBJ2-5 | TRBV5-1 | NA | TGCGCCAGCAGCAGGAGGGAGGAGACCCAGTACTTC | CASSRREETQYF
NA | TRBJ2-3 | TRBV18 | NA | TGTGCCAGCTCCGGGTCGGTAACTAGCACAGATACGCAGTATTTT | CASSGSVTSTDTQYF
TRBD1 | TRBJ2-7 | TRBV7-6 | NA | TGTGCCAGCAGCTTAGGACAGGGCGGTAATTACGAGCAGTACTTC | CASSLGQGGNYEQYF
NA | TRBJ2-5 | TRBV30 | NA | TGTGCCTGGAGGCCCCTCAAGCCGGGAGAGCAGTACTTC | CAWRPLKPGEQYF
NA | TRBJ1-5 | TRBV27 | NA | TGTGCCAGCGGCACGTATAGCAATCAGCCCCAGCATTTT | CASGTYSNQPQHF
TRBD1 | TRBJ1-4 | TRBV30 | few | TGTGCCTGGAGTGGTCTCCCGGGACAGACTAATGAAAAACTGTTTTTT | CAWSGLPGQTNEKLFF
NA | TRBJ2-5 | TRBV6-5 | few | TGTGCCAGCAGTGTCGGAGTGGGGCAAGAGACCCAGTACTTC | CASSVGVGQETQYF
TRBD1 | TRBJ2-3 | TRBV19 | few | TGTGCCAGTCGCAGGGGGAGCACAGATACGCAGTATTTT | CASRRGSTDTQYF
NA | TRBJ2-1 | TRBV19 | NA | TGTGCCAGTAGTTTGGGACTCCTCTCCTACAATGAGCAGTTCTTC | CASSLGLLSYNEQFF
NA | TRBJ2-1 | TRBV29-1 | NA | TGCAGCGTTGCGGGTACGGGGAGCTCCTACAATGAGCAGTTCTTC | CSVAGTGSSYNEQFF